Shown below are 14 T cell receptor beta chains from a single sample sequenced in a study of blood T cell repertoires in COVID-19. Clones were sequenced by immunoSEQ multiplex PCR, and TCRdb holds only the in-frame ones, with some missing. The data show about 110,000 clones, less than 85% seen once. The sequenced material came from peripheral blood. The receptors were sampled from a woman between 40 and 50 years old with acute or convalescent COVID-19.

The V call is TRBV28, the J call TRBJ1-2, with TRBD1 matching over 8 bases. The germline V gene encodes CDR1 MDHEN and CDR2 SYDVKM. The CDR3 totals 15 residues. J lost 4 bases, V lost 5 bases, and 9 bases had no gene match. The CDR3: CASSPTSGTGYGYTF. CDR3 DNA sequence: TGTGCCAGCAGTCCAACCTCCGGGACAGGCTATGGCTACACCTTC.

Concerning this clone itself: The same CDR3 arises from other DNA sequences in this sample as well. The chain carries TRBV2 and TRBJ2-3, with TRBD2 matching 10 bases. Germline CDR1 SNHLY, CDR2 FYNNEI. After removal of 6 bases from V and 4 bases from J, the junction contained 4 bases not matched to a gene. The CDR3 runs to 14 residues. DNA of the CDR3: TGTGCCAGCAGCGGGGGGACTAGCGCAGATACGCAGTATTTT. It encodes CASSGGTSADTQYF.

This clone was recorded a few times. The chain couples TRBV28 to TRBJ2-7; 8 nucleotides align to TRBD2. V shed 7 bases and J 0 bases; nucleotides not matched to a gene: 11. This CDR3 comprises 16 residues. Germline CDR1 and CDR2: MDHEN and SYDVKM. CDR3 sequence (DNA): TGTGCCAGCACTATAGACAGCGGGGGCACCTCCTACGAGCAGTACTTC. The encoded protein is CASTIDSGGTSYEQYF.

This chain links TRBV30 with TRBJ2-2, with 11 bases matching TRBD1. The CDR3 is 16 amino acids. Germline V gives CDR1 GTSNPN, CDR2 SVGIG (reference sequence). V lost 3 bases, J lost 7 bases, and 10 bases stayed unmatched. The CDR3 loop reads CAWRGTDRGPVGELFF. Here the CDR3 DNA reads TGTGCCTGGAGAGGCACGGACAGGGGGCCCGTCGGGGAGCTGTTTTTT.

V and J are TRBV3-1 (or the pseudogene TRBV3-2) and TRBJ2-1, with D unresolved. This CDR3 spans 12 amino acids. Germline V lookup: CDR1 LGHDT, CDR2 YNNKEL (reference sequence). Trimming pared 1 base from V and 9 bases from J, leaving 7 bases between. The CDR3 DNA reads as TGTGCCAGCAGCCAAGCCCGTGTTGAGCAGTTCTTC. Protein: CASSQARVEQFF.

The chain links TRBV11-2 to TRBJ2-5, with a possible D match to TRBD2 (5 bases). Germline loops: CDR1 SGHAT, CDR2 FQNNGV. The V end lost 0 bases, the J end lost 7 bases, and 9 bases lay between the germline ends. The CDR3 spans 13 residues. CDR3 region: CASSLDVGGTQYF. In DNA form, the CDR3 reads TGTGCCAGCAGCTTAGATGTCGGAGGGACCCAGTACTTC.

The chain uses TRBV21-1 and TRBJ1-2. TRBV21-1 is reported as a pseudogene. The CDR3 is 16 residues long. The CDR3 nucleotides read TGTGCCAGCAGCAAAGTAGGGAGACCCAATAACTATGGCTACACCTTC. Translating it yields CASSKVGRPNNYGYTF.

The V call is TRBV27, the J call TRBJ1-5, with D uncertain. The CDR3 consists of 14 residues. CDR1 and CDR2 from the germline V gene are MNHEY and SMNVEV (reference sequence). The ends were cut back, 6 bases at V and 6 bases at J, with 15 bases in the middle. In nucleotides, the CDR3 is TGTGCCAGCAGGGATGGCGGGAATGGTCAGCCCCAGCATTTT. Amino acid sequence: CASRDGGNGQPQHF.

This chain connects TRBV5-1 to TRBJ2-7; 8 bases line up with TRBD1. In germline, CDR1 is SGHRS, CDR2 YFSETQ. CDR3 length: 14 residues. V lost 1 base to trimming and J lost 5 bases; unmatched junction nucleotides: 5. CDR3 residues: CASSLSGGLNEQYF. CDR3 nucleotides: TGCGCCAGCAGCTTGTCAGGGGGCTTGAACGAGCAGTACTTC.

The DNA of the CDR3 is TGTGCCAGCAGCTTAGGCCGGGACAGGGGTTATGGCTACACCTTC. It translates to CASSLGRDRGYGYTF. This chain connects TRBV7-9 to TRBJ1-2, with 10 bases fitting TRBD1. Germline CDR1 is SEHNR and CDR2 is FQNEAQ (reference sequence). The junction had 4 bases not matched to a gene; V was cut back by 1 base and J by 5 bases. The CDR3 is 15 residues long.

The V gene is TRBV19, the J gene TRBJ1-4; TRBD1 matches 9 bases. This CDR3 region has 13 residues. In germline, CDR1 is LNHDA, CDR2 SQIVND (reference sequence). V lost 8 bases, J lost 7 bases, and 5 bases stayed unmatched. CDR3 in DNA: TGTGCCAGTTCGGACAGGGGAGGTGAAAAACTGTTTTTT. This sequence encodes CASSDRGGEKLFF.

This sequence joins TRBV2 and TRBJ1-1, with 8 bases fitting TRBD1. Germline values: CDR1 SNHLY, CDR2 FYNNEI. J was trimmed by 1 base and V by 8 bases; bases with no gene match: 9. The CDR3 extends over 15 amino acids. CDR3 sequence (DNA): TGTGCCAGCGGCAGGGGGCGAGAGGAGAACACTGAAGCTTTCTTT. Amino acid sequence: CASGRGREENTEAFF.

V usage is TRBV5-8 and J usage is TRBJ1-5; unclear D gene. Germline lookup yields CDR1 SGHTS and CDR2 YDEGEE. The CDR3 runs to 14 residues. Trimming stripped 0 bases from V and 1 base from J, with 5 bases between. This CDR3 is CASSLGASNQPQHF. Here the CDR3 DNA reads TGTGCCAGCAGCTTGGGGGCAAGCAATCAGCCCCAGCATTTT.

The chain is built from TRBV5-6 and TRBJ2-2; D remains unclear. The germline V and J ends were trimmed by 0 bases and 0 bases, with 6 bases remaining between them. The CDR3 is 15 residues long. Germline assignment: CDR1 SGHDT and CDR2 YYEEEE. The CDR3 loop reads CASSLDQANTGELFF. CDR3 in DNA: TGTGCCAGCAGCTTGGACCAGGCGAACACCGGGGAGCTGTTTTTT.